This passage covers 5 T cell receptor beta chains from one sample sequenced in a study of PD-1 blockade in classical Hodgkin lymphoma. Time point here: cycle 4 day 1 (C4D1), after five to seven weeks of nivolumab. With no exception, relapse followed autologous stem cell transplantation in all patients, and brentuximab vedotin exposure varied. The method was immunoSEQ multiplex PCR; TCRdb's version includes in-frame clones alone and lacks a portion of them. Counted here are some 110,000 clones, approximately 89% occurring once; the ten biggest clones make up roughly 19%. Sequenced material: peripheral blood mononuclear cells (PBMCs), taken before the fourth cycle of nivolumab. The source is a human donor with classical Hodgkin lymphoma.

The V gene is TRBV30, the J gene TRBJ2-5; 9 bases agree with TRBD2. The CDR3 totals 15 residues. J was trimmed by 1 base and V by 1 base; bases with no gene match: 4. Looked up from germline, CDR1 is GTSNPN and CDR2 is SVGIG (reference sequence). In DNA, the CDR3 is TGTGCCTGGAGTGCTAGCGGGATTAGCCAAGAGACCCAGTACTTC. This codes for CAWSASGISQETQYF.

The chain combines TRBV18 with TRBJ2-3; perhaps TRBD1 as D (6 bases). The CDR3 consists of 14 residues. Looked up from germline, CDR1 is KGHSH and CDR2 is LQKENI. V dropped 4 bases and J dropped 6 bases, with 14 bases sitting between them. CDR3 region: CASSLATGYDTQYF. CDR3 DNA: TGTGCCAGCTCACTCGCGACAGGTTACGATACGCAGTATTTT.

The rearrangement uses TRBV28 and TRBJ1-4; TRBD1 might be the D (6 bases). This CDR3 is built from 16 residues. Trimming took 5 bases from V and 2 from J, leaving 15 bases between them. Per the germline V gene, CDR1 is MDHEN and CDR2 is SYDVKM. CDR3 in DNA: TGTGCCAGCAGTCCCCAGCGAGGGGGGACTAATGAAAAACTGTTTTTT. It specifies CASSPQRGGTNEKLFF.

J is TRBJ1-1 and V is TRBV29-1; D gene unclear. Germline CDR1 SQVTM, CDR2 ANQGSEA. This CDR3 comprises 14 residues. Trimming took off 6 bases at V and 1 base at J, with 15 bases between the two ends. This chain's CDR3 is CSVRIGNSNTEAFF. In nucleotides, the CDR3 is TGCAGCGTAAGAATCGGGAATTCGAACACTGAAGCTTTCTTT.

The chain uses TRBV4-1 and TRBJ2-4; 7 bases match TRBD2. The germline V gene encodes CDR1 MGHRA and CDR2 YSYEKL. CDR3 length equals 15 residues. V was clipped by 3 bases and J by 0 bases; unmatched bases: 2. The CDR3 DNA sequence: TGCGCCAGCAGCCAGGCGGGGGTAGCCAAAAACATTCAGTACTTC. Encoded protein: CASSQAGVAKNIQYF.